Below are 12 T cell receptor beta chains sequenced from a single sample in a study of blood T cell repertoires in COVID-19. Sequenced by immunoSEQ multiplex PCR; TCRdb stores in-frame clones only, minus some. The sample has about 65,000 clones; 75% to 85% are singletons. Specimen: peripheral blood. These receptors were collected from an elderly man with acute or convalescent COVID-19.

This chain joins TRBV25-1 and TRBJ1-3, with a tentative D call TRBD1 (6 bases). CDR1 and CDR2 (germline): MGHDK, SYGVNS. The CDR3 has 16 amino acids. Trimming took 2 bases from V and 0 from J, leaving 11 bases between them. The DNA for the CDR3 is TGTGCCAGCAGTGAAGGGGGCAGGGCCTCTGGAAACACCATATATTTT. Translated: CASSEGGRASGNTIYF.

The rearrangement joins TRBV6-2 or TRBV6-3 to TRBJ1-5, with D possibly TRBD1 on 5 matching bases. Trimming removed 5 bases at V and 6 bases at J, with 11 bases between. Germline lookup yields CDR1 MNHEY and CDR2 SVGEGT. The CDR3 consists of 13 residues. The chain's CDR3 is CASSNGGPQPQHF. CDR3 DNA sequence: TGTGCCAGCAGTAACGGGGGACCTCAGCCCCAGCATTTT.

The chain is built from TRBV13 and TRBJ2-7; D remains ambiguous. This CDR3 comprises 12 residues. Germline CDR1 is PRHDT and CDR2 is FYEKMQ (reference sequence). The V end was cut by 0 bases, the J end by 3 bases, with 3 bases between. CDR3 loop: CASSLGRYEQYF. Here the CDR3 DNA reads TGTGCCAGCAGCTTAGGCCGCTACGAGCAGTACTTC.

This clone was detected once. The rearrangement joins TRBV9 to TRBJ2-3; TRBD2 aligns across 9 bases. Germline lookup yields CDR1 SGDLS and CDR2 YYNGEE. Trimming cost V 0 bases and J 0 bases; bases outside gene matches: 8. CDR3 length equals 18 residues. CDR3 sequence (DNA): TGTGCCAGCAGCGTAGTTGCTAGCGGGGTCCCTAGCACAGATACGCAGTATTTT. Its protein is CASSVVASGVPSTDTQYF.

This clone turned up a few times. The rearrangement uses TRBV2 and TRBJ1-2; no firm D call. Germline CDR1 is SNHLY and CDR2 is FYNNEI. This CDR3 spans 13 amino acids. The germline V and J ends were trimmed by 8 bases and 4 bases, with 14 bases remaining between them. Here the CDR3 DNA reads TGTGCCAGCCTTCCACAGACTATCTATGGCTACACCTTC. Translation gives CASLPQTIYGYTF.

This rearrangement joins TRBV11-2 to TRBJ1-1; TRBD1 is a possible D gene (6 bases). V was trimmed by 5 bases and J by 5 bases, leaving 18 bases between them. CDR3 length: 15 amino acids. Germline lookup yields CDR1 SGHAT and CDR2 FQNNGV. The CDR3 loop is CASSGVQGGWTEAFF. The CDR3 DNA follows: TGTGCCAGCAGCGGAGTACAGGGCGGGTGGACTGAAGCTTTCTTT.

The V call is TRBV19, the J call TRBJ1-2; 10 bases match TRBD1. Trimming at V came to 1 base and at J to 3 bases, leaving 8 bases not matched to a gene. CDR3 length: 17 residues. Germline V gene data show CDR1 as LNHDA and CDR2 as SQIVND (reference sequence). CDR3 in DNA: TGTGCCAGTAGTATAGTTCGGACAGGGGGTTTTGACTATGGCTACACCTTC. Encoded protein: CASSIVRTGGFDYGYTF.

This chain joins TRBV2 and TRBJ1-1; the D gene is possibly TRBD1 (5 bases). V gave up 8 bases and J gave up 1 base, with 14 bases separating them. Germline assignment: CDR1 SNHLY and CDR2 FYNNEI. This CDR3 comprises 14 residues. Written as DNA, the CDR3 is TGTGCCAGCGGGGGGACGCCGGAGAACACTGAAGCTTTCTTT. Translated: CASGGTPENTEAFF.

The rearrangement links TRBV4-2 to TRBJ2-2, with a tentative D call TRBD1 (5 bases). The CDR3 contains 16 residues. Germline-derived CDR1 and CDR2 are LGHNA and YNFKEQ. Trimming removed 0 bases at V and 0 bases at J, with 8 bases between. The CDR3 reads CASSQDSRANTGELFF. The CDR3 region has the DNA TGTGCCAGCAGCCAAGATAGCAGGGCGAACACCGGGGAGCTGTTTTTT.

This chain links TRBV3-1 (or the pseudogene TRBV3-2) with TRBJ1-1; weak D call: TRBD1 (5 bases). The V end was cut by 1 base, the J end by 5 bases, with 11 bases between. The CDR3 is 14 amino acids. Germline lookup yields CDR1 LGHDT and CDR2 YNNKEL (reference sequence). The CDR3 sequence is CASSQVSGRTEAFF. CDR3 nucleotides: TGTGCCAGCAGCCAAGTTTCAGGGCGGACTGAAGCTTTCTTT.

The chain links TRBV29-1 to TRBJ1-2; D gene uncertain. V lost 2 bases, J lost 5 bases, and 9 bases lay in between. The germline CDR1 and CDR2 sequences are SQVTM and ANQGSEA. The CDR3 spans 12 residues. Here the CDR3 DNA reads TGCAGCGTTGAAAGCGAATCGTATGGCTACACCTTC. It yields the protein CSVESESYGYTF.

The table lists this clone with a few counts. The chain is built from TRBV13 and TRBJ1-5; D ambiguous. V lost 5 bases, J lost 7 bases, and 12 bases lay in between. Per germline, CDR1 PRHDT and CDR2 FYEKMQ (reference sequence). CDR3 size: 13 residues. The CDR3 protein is CASSRHQEQPQHF. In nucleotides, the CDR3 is TGTGCCAGCAGCCGACACCAAGAGCAGCCCCAGCATTTT.